This T cell receptor (beta chain) was observed in a study of cytomegalovirus exposure and HLA in healthy donors. General observations from the study: TCR beta chains associated with HLA were, in a later analysis, more clonally expanded than equally common others. Diagnosis of cytomegalovirus status made by the classifier reportedly showed high specificity and sensitivity. Cytomegalovirus-associated status was assigned to roughly 160 TCR beta chains.

Comments on this clone: The antigen is unknown.

PCR involved 60 Vbeta and 13 Jbeta primers. Measured with immunoSEQ multiplex PCR; TCRdb has only the in-frame clones, and not every one. This sample has 190,000 or so clones, with more than 75% found just once. Sequencing input: PBMCs. This receptor was obtained from a woman aged 45-60 years in good health and CMV-seropositive.

CDR3 residues: CASRAGVSYNEQFF. The CDR3 nucleotides are TGTGCCAGCAGGGCCGGGGTTTCCTACAATGAGCAGTTCTTC. The rearrangement links TRBV2 to TRBJ2-1, with D possibly matching TRBD2 (5 bases). V was cut by 6 bases and J by 1 base, with 10 bases left in between. The CDR3 extends over 14 amino acids. Germline values: CDR1 SNHLY, CDR2 FYNNEI.